The 15 T cell receptor beta chains in this list originate from one sample, sequenced in a study of T-cell reconstitution after alpha-beta-depleted transplantation in children. Unique molecular identifiers tagged the TCRbeta library. MiXCR, run by TCRdb on the PCR reads, gives a single entry per CDR3 protein. The data show around 490,000 distinct CDR3 sequences, roughly an eighth seen once. Sequenced here: PBMCs, mostly from graft donor cells, sampled 180 days after TCRalphabeta/CD19-depleted stem cell transplant. These receptors were taken from a female patient aged 2-15 years who had a stem cell transplant for aplastic anemia, so the T cells may come from the graft donor.

This clonotype appeared many times. The chain employs TRBV7-2 and TRBJ2-5, with 8 bases identical to TRBD1. Germline CDR1 reads SGHTA; CDR2 reads FQGNSA. J was trimmed by 4 bases and V by 7 bases; bases with no gene match: 5. This CDR3 has 13 residues. The CDR3 protein is CASKIDRGETQYF. DNA of the CDR3: TGTGCCAGCAAGATAGACAGGGGAGAGACCCAGTACTTC.

This clonotype was counted between two and nine times. V usage is TRBV6-5 and J usage is TRBJ1-1; D perhaps matches TRBD1 (6 bases). This CDR3 has 13 residues. CDR1 and CDR2 (germline): MNHEY, SVGAGI. The V end was cut by 7 bases, the J end by 4 bases, with 13 bases between. This CDR3 is CASMEGGSTEAFF. CDR3 bases: TGTGCCAGCATGGAGGGGGGGTCCACTGAAGCTTTCTTT.

This clonotype was found a few times. The chain is built from TRBV9 and TRBJ2-7; D is tentatively TRBD1 or TRBD2 (5 bases each). CDR1 and CDR2 (germline): SGDLS, YYNGEE. V lost 4 bases and J lost 0, with 14 bases in between. The CDR3 is 15 amino acids. CDR3 amino acids: CASSPYGAASYEQYF. Written as DNA, the CDR3 is TGTGCCAGCAGCCCATACGGGGCAGCCTCCTACGAGCAGTACTTC.

The chain combines TRBV2 with TRBJ2-3; 9 bases match TRBD2. Germline V gene sequence: CDR1 SNHLY, CDR2 FYNNEI. V was clipped by 4 bases and J by 4 bases; unmatched bases: 6. The CDR3 is 15 amino acids. CDR3: CASSGRSGRADTQYF. CDR3 coding DNA: TGTGCCAGCAGTGGGCGTAGCGGGAGAGCAGATACGCAGTATTTT. Full variable domain (outside the CDR3, taken from reference TRBV2 and TRBJ2-3): EPEVTQTPSHQVTQMGQEVILRCVPISNHLYFYWYRQILGQKVEFLVSFYNNEISEKSEIFDDQFSVERPDGSNFTLKIRSTKLEDSAMYFCASSGRSGRADTQYFGPGTRLTVL.

Concerning this clonotype: One end of the junction fails to match germline, which may point to a read error. V gene TRBV29-1 combines with J gene TRBJ2-2; no firm D call. This CDR3 has 13 residues. CDR1 and CDR2 (germline): SQVTM, ANQGSEA. CDR3 region: CGVGNPNTGELFF. In DNA, the CDR3 is TGCGGCGTAGGAAACCCGAACACCGGGGAGCTGTTTTTT.

In its sample, this clonotype was seen a few times. The chain couples TRBV6-1 to TRBJ1-6; no firm D call. Deletions cut 4 bases from V and 11 bases from J, with 24 bases between. Germline CDR1 and CDR2: MNHNS and SASEGT. The CDR3 spans 17 residues. The CDR3 DNA reads TGTGCCAGCAGTGGAGGGCCCGTGGACGGCTCACAGCCACCCCTCCACTTT. Its translation is CASSGGPVDGSQPPLHF.

This clonotype was counted once. This chain connects TRBV2 to TRBJ2-7; no definite D call. The germline V and J ends were trimmed by 6 bases and 0 bases, with 15 bases remaining between them. Germline loops: CDR1 SNHLY, CDR2 FYNNEI. The CDR3 loop spans 15 amino acids. The CDR3 nucleotides read TGTGCCAGCAGCCTACGGCACGGAGCCTCCTACGAGCAGTACTTC. Its translation is CASSLRHGASYEQYF.

The sample holds a few counts of this clonotype. The chain combines TRBV19 with TRBJ1-1; D not resolved. Germline CDR1 LNHDA, CDR2 SQIVND (reference sequence). The CDR3 is made up of 13 amino acids. V lost 4 bases to trimming and J lost 1 base, with 7 bases between them. The chain's CDR3 is CASSTGRNTEAFF. The CDR3, as DNA: TGTGCCAGTAGTACGGGGAGGAACACTGAAGCTTTCTTT.

V gene TRBV19 combines with J gene TRBJ1-1; 7 bases match TRBD1. Trimming took 5 bases from V and 4 from J; bases not matched to a gene: 10. This CDR3 contains 15 residues. The germline V gene has CDR1 LNHDA and CDR2 SQIVND (reference sequence). The CDR3 DNA is TGTGCCAGTAGTCCTGACCCATACAGGGGCACTGAAGCTTTCTTT. It codes for CASSPDPYRGTEAFF.

The genes are TRBV29-1 and TRBJ1-1; 7 positions match TRBD1. The CDR3 runs to 14 residues. With 4 bases clipped from V and 7 bases from J, the junction kept 12 bases outside the gene matches. CDR1 is SQVTM and CDR2 is ANQGSEA in the germline V gene. The CDR3 nucleotides read TGCAGCGTTGTTCCCTTTACAGGGGTAAATGAAGCTTTCTTT. Encoded protein: CSVVPFTGVNEAFF.

This clonotype was seen more than once but under ten times. The chain has TRBV27 and TRBJ2-3, with D perhaps matching TRBD2 (6 bases). Trimming left V 5 bases short and J 6 bases short, with 18 bases between. CDR1 is MNHEY and CDR2 is SMNVEV in the germline V gene (reference sequence). This CDR3 comprises 15 residues. The CDR3 reads CASSPRGGDLDTQYF. CDR3 bases: TGTGCCAGCAGTCCCCGGGGCGGGGATTTGGATACGCAGTATTTT.

This clonotype occurred a few times. The J gene is TRBJ2-5, the V gene TRBV2; 7 positions match TRBD1. Germline CDR1 and CDR2: SNHLY and FYNNEI. J lost 2 bases, V lost 8 bases, and 5 bases had no gene match. CDR3 length: 13 residues. The CDR3 bases are TGTGCCAGCTGGGACAGAATACAAGAGACCCAGTACTTC. Encoded protein: CASWDRIQETQYF.

This clonotype has more than one count but fewer than ten. The J gene is TRBJ2-2, the V gene TRBV6-2 or TRBV6-3; 11 bases agree with TRBD1. CDR3 length: 17 amino acids. V shed 6 bases, J shed 0 bases, and the junction held 6 bases outside the gene matches. CDR1 is MNHEY and CDR2 is SVGEGT in the germline V gene. In DNA form, the CDR3 reads TGTGCCAGCAGCTGGACAGGGGGCTATTCGAACACCGGGGAGCTGTTTTTT. It translates to CASSWTGGYSNTGELFF.

This clonotype has at least ten counts. V and J are TRBV29-1 and TRBJ2-3, with 8 bases that match TRBD1. The length of the CDR3 is 15 residues. Trimming at V came to 4 bases and at J to 2 bases, leaving 8 bases not matched to a gene. Germline loops: CDR1 SQVTM, CDR2 ANQGSEA. Written as DNA, the CDR3 is TGCAGCGTTGGGGTGACAGGGGCCCTCACAGATACGCAGTATTTT. Protein sequence: CSVGVTGALTDTQYF.

This clonotype was observed many times. V gene TRBV10-3 combines with J gene TRBJ1-1, with TRBD1 matching 7 bases. CDR1 ENHRY and CDR2 SYGVKD come from the germline V gene. The CDR3 length is 15 residues. The V gene end was trimmed by 4 bases and the J gene end by 3 bases; junction bases not matched to a gene: 8. CDR3 sequence reads: CAISALTGAYTEAFF. Here the CDR3 DNA reads TGTGCCATCAGTGCACTCACAGGGGCCTACACTGAAGCTTTCTTT.